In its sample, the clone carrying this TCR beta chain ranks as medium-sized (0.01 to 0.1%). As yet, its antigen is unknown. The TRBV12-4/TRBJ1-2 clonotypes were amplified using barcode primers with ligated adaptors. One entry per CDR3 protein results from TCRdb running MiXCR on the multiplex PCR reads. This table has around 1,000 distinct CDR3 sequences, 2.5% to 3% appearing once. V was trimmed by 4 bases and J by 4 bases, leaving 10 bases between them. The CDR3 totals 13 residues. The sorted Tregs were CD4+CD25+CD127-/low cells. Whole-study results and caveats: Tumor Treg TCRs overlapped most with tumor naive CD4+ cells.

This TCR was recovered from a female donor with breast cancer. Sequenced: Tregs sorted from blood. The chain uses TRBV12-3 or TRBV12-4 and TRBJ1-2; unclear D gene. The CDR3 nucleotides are TGTGCCAGCAGTTCAAACAACGGCTATGGCTACACCTTC. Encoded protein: CASSSNNGYGYTF.